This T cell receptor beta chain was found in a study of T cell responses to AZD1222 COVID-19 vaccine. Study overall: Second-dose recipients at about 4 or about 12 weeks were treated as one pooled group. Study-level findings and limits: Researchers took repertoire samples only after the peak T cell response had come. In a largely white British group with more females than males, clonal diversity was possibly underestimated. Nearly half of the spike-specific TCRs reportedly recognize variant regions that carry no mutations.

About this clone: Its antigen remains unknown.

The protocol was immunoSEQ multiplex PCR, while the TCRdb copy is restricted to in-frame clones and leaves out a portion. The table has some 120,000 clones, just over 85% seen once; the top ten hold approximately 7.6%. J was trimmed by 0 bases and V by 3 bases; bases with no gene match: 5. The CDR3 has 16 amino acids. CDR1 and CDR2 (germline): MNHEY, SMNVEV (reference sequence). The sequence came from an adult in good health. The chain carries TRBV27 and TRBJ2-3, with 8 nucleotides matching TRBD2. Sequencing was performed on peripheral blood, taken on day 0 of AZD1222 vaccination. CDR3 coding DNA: TGTGCCAGCAGTTTGCGGACTAGCAGTAGCACAGATACGCAGTATTTT. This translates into CASSLRTSSSTDTQYF.